This T cell receptor beta chain comes out of a study of cytomegalovirus exposure and HLA in healthy donors. TCRdb's table, derived via immunoSEQ multiplex PCR, lists solely in-frame clones and lacks some. The repertoire consists of 100,000 to 150,000 clones, with about 96% occurring once and the leading ten covering about 1.7%. A single count supports this clone. V lost 7 bases, J lost 3 bases, and 5 bases stayed unmatched. Germline CDR1 and CDR2: ENHRY and SYGVKD. CDR3 length: 13 amino acids. Sequenced material: PBMCs. The chain joins TRBV10-3 to TRBJ2-7, with 8 nucleotides matching TRBD1. The sequence came from a man between 18 and 29 years old in good health and CMV-seronegative. The CDR3 DNA reads TGTGCCATCACATGGGGACAGGACTACGAGCAGTACTTC. Amino acid sequence: CAITWGQDYEQYF.